Listed below are T cell receptor beta chains from one sample, sequenced in a study of T cell responses to AZD1222 COVID-19 vaccine. Method: immunoSEQ multiplex PCR; TCRdb's copy keeps in-frame clones and lacks some. The profile shows about 160,000 clones, around nine tenths of them singletons. Specimen: peripheral blood, collected 28 days after the second AZD1222 dose. The receptors were sampled from an adult who received the AZD1222 COVID-19 vaccine. Each CDR3 is given with its conserved first and last residue. The D gene is left open where the match is weak. The size field is filled for only some rows; it gives once, few, many or a size class.

d_gene: -
abundance: -
v_gene: TRBV6-6
j_gene: TRBJ1-1
len: 10
CDR3nt: TGTGCCACCGGGGGCACTGAAGCTTTCTTT
CDR3aa: CATGGTEAFF

d_gene: -
abundance: few
v_gene: TRBV2
j_gene: TRBJ1-3
len: 14
CDR3nt: TGTGCCAGCACCTTTACAGAGGTGGGAAACACCATATATTTT
CDR3aa: CASTFTEVGNTIYF

d_gene: -
abundance: -
v_gene: TRBV11-3
j_gene: TRBJ1-1
len: 12
CDR3nt: TGTGCCAGCAGCTCGGGGCGAACTGAAGCTTTCTTT
CDR3aa: CASSSGRTEAFF

d_gene: -
abundance: once
v_gene: TRBV5-1
j_gene: TRBJ1-2
len: 13
CDR3nt: TGCGCCAGCAGCTTGGAGCAGGGCTATGGCTACACCTTC
CDR3aa: CASSLEQGYGYTF

d_gene: -
abundance: -
v_gene: TRBV2
j_gene: TRBJ1-3
len: 15
CDR3nt: TGTGCCAGCAGTGGGAGGGACCCCTCTGGAAACACCATATATTTT
CDR3aa: CASSGRDPSGNTIYF

d_gene: TRBD1
abundance: -
v_gene: TRBV5-4
j_gene: TRBJ1-2
len: 15
CDR3nt: TGTGCCAGCAGCTTGGTAGGACAGGGACACTATGGCTACACCTTC
CDR3aa: CASSLVGQGHYGYTF

d_gene: TRBD1
abundance: -
v_gene: TRBV7-9
j_gene: TRBJ1-1
len: 15
CDR3nt: TGTGCCAGCAGCCTACGGGACAGTAAAGGGTTGCGAGCTTTCTTT
CDR3aa: CASSLRDSKGLRAFF

d_gene: -
abundance: -
v_gene: TRBV7-8
j_gene: TRBJ1-4
len: 14
CDR3nt: TGTGCCAGCAGCCACAAGAATTTGGGTGAAAAACTGTTTTTT
CDR3aa: CASSHKNLGEKLFF

d_gene: -
abundance: -
v_gene: TRBV7-6
j_gene: TRBJ2-3
len: 13
CDR3nt: TGTGCCAGCAGCTTAGATGGCCCAGATACGCAGTATTTT
CDR3aa: CASSLDGPDTQYF

d_gene: -
abundance: -
v_gene: TRBV15
j_gene: TRBJ2-7
len: 16
CDR3nt: TGTGCCACCAGCAGCCCTCAGGGGAAGACTCCCTACGAGCAGTACTTC
CDR3aa: CATSSPQGKTPYEQYF

d_gene: -
abundance: -
v_gene: TRBV12-3/TRBV12-4
j_gene: TRBJ2-3
len: 13
CDR3nt: TGTGCCAGCAGTTTACGGAGTACTGATACGCAGTATTTT
CDR3aa: CASSLRSTDTQYF

d_gene: -
abundance: -
v_gene: TRBV3-1/TRBV3-2
j_gene: TRBJ1-1
len: 17
CDR3nt: TGTGCCAGCAGCCGAGGGGGAGACAGTATGGGGAACACTGAAGCTTTCTTT
CDR3aa: CASSRGGDSMGNTEAFF

d_gene: -
abundance: -
v_gene: TRBV19
j_gene: TRBJ1-1
len: 13
CDR3nt: TGTGCCAGTAGTACAACGGCGTTCACTGAAGCTTTCTTT
CDR3aa: CASSTTAFTEAFF

d_gene: -
abundance: -
v_gene: TRBV7-2
j_gene: TRBJ1-1
len: 15
CDR3nt: TGTGCCAGCAGCTTAGGTGTAGGAGGGTGGACTGAAGCTTTCTTT
CDR3aa: CASSLGVGGWTEAFF

d_gene: -
abundance: -
v_gene: TRBV15
j_gene: TRBJ1-1
len: 14
CDR3nt: TGTGCCACCAGAAACCCCAGGACAGCCACTGAAGCTTTCTTT
CDR3aa: CATRNPRTATEAFF

d_gene: -
abundance: -
v_gene: TRBV5-4
j_gene: TRBJ1-2
len: 13
CDR3nt: TGTGCCAGCAGCCCCGAGCGGATCTATGGCTACACCTTC
CDR3aa: CASSPERIYGYTF

d_gene: -
abundance: -
v_gene: TRBV12-5
j_gene: TRBJ2-3
len: 17
CDR3nt: TGTGCTAGTGGTTTGGTACGTACGGTCTGGGCCATCGATACGCAGTATTTT
CDR3aa: CASGLVRTVWAIDTQYF

d_gene: -
abundance: -
v_gene: TRBV7-3
j_gene: TRBJ1-5
len: 15
CDR3nt: TGTGCCAGCAGCTTAGGGGCAGGTCGGGACCAGCCCCAGCATTTT
CDR3aa: CASSLGAGRDQPQHF

d_gene: -
abundance: -
v_gene: TRBV30
j_gene: TRBJ2-7
len: 14
CDR3nt: TGTGCCTGGAGTGTTTCTGGGGGGCCCTACGAGCAGTACTTC
CDR3aa: CAWSVSGGPYEQYF

d_gene: -
abundance: -
v_gene: TRBV25-1
j_gene: TRBJ1-2
len: 15
CDR3nt: TGTGCCAGCAGTGGGGGGAACACAGGGTCCACTGGCTACACCTTC
CDR3aa: CASSGGNTGSTGYTF

d_gene: -
abundance: -
v_gene: TRBV19
j_gene: TRBJ1-5
len: 15
CDR3nt: TGTGCCTCGGGGGCGCCCGTTAGCAGCAATCAGCCCCAGCATTTT
CDR3aa: CASGAPVSSNQPQHF

d_gene: -
abundance: -
v_gene: TRBV29-1
j_gene: TRBJ1-1
len: 13
CDR3nt: TGCAGCGGTGAGACTGGGATGAACACTGAAGCTTTCTTT
CDR3aa: CSGETGMNTEAFF

d_gene: -
abundance: once
v_gene: TRBV5-1
j_gene: TRBJ1-4
len: 15
CDR3nt: TGCGCCAGCAGCCCAGGTACACAAAGAGGTGAAAAACTGTTTTTT
CDR3aa: CASSPGTQRGEKLFF

d_gene: -
abundance: -
v_gene: TRBV6-5
j_gene: TRBJ1-2
len: 13
CDR3nt: TGTGCCAGCAGGATGGACAGATCGAACGGCTACACCTTC
CDR3aa: CASRMDRSNGYTF

d_gene: -
abundance: -
v_gene: TRBV3-1/TRBV3-2
j_gene: TRBJ2-7
len: 11
CDR3nt: TGTGCCAGCAGCCATATGAACGAGCAGTACTTC
CDR3aa: CASSHMNEQYF

d_gene: -
abundance: once
v_gene: TRBV5-1
j_gene: TRBJ2-3
len: 17
CDR3nt: TGCGCCAGCAGCTTGGGCGGGACGATGGCTAGCACAGATACGCAGTATTTT
CDR3aa: CASSLGGTMASTDTQYF

d_gene: -
abundance: -
v_gene: TRBV12-3/TRBV12-4
j_gene: TRBJ1-5
len: 13
CDR3nt: TGTGCCAGCAGTGGGTCTTTATTTCAGCCCCAGCATTTT
CDR3aa: CASSGSLFQPQHF

d_gene: -
abundance: -
v_gene: TRBV5-1
j_gene: TRBJ1-2
len: 14
CDR3nt: TGCGCCAGCATCATGGAGGGTGTCGGGGGTAGCTACACCTTC
CDR3aa: CASIMEGVGGSYTF

d_gene: -
abundance: -
v_gene: TRBV5-1
j_gene: TRBJ1-1
len: 13
CDR3nt: TGCGCCAGCAGCTGGACAACGAACACTGAAGCTTTCTTT
CDR3aa: CASSWTTNTEAFF

d_gene: TRBD1
abundance: -
v_gene: TRBV4-3
j_gene: TRBJ1-4
len: 15
CDR3nt: TGCGCCAGCAGCCAGGGACAGGGACCTAATGAAAAACTGTTTTTT
CDR3aa: CASSQGQGPNEKLFF

d_gene: -
abundance: -
v_gene: TRBV30
j_gene: TRBJ2-7
len: 15
CDR3nt: TGTGCCTGGAGTGTACGGGCCGTTCAATTCTACGAGCAGTACTTC
CDR3aa: CAWSVRAVQFYEQYF

d_gene: TRBD2
abundance: many
v_gene: TRBV14
j_gene: TRBJ2-2
len: 17
CDR3nt: TGTGCCAGCAGCCATTCGGGGGGTGCCCCAAACACCGGGGAGCTGTTTTTT
CDR3aa: CASSHSGGAPNTGELFF

d_gene: -
abundance: -
v_gene: TRBV27
j_gene: TRBJ1-3
len: 14
CDR3nt: TGTGCCAGCAGTTTAAGCCAAACCGGAAACACCATATATTTT
CDR3aa: CASSLSQTGNTIYF

d_gene: -
abundance: -
v_gene: TRBV4-1
j_gene: TRBJ1-6
len: 17
CDR3nt: TGCGCCAGCAGCCAAGAATCTGGCAGGGTTTTAAATTCACCCCTCCACTTT
CDR3aa: CASSQESGRVLNSPLHF

d_gene: -
abundance: once
v_gene: TRBV7-9
j_gene: TRBJ1-2
len: 15
CDR3nt: TGTGCCAGCAGAGATGGGGCAGGGAGGGTCTATGGCTACACCTTC
CDR3aa: CASRDGAGRVYGYTF

d_gene: -
abundance: -
v_gene: TRBV4-2
j_gene: TRBJ1-3
len: 15
CDR3nt: TGTGCCAGCAGCCAAGAAGTGAACAGGGTTTACACCATATATTTT
CDR3aa: CASSQEVNRVYTIYF

d_gene: TRBD2
abundance: -
v_gene: TRBV18
j_gene: TRBJ2-3
len: 16
CDR3nt: TGTGCCAGCTCGTCGACGACTAGCGGGGGGCAAGATACGCAGTATTTT
CDR3aa: CASSSTTSGGQDTQYF

d_gene: TRBD1
abundance: once
v_gene: TRBV7-9
j_gene: TRBJ1-5
len: 16
CDR3nt: TGTGCCAGCAGCTTATCCACAGGGGGGACCAATCAGCCCCAGCATTTT
CDR3aa: CASSLSTGGTNQPQHF

d_gene: TRBD1
abundance: -
v_gene: TRBV10-3
j_gene: TRBJ1-6
len: 14
CDR3nt: TGTGCCATCAGTGAGTTCGGACAGGGGGCTTCCCTCCACTTT
CDR3aa: CAISEFGQGASLHF

d_gene: -
abundance: -
v_gene: TRBV10-1
j_gene: TRBJ2-4
len: 13
CDR3nt: TGCGCCAGCAACCTAATACAGGGGACTCCTCAGTACTTC
CDR3aa: CASNLIQGTPQYF

d_gene: -
abundance: once
v_gene: TRBV5-1
j_gene: TRBJ1-2
len: 17
CDR3nt: TGCGCCAGCAGTTCGGGGCCCGGAGGGACGCGGGACTATGGCTACACCTTC
CDR3aa: CASSSGPGGTRDYGYTF

d_gene: TRBD1
abundance: -
v_gene: TRBV2
j_gene: TRBJ1-5
len: 16
CDR3nt: TGTGCCAGCACCGGGACAGGGGGCCTGGGCAATCAGCCCCAGCATTTT
CDR3aa: CASTGTGGLGNQPQHF